The T cell receptor beta chain under discussion was sequenced for a study of blood T cell repertoires in COVID-19. V was clipped by 3 bases and J by 1 base, with 10 bases between them. Per the germline V gene, CDR1 is SGHRS and CDR2 is YFSETQ. This CDR3 has 14 residues. Authors' data handling: Using reference gene primer amplification, nucleated cell counts were estimated. Sequencing was performed with immunoSEQ multiplex PCR; in TCRdb, only in-frame clones are kept and a portion is missing. The D gene and trimming were derived from the DNA, and the V and J assignments and clone size from that table. Here the sample spans some 250,000 clones, 91% being singletons. The cohort comprised adults aged 18 to 89 years residing in under 25 US areas.

The chain couples TRBV5-1 to TRBJ1-2; no clear D. This receptor was identified in a human donor in a cohort exposed to, infected with or recovered from COVID-19 (not recorded which). The donor label of this sample is uncertain. The source material was PBMCs or T cells enriched from blood (not recorded which). In DNA form, the CDR3 reads TGCGCCAGCAGCTACGACACGTATAACTATGGCTACACCTTC. As protein: CASSYDTYNYGYTF. The full variable domain, completed using reference TRBV5-1 and TRBJ1-2, is KAGVTQTPRYLIKTRGQQVTLSCSPISGHRSVSWYQQTPGQGLQFLFEYFSETQRNKGNFPGRFSGRQFSNSRSEMNVSTLELGDSALYLCASSYDTYNYGYTFGSGTRLTVV.